The source of this T cell receptor beta chain is a study of T cells in Graves' hyperthyroidism and ophthalmopathy. About the research overall: Specimen type is peripheral blood, collected at initial diagnosis prior to any treatment.

Researchers defined stable Graves' hyperthyroidism as no ophthalmopathy progression within 18 months. V lost 10 bases, J lost 7 bases, and 13 bases lay in between. Germline V CDR1 and CDR2: MNHNS, SASEGT. The CDR3 is 11 amino acids. Researchers amplified the TCR beta CDR3 regions from RNA transcripts. HTBI primers were employed in a first-round RT-PCR of the TCR CDR3. TCRdb itself ran the multiplex PCR reads through MiXCR, one entry per CDR3 protein. The sample lists a few hundred thousand distinct CDR3 sequences; about 18% were seen once. This clonotype was seen repeatedly, ten times or more. Antigen unknown. Study-level points and caveats: Blood held most thyroid clonotypes expanded above 0.001 frequency.

The receptor comes from a woman younger than 30 with Graves' hyperthyroidism. Sequenced material: blood. The gene calls are TRBV6-1 and TRBJ1-2; D unresolved. Written as DNA, the CDR3 is TGTGCCATCCGGGATAGAGGTGGCTACACCTTC. It encodes CAIRDRGGYTF.